Included here is one T cell receptor beta chain sequence, with context. Its matching antigen is unknown. The CDR3 loop spans 14 amino acids. Germline loops: CDR1 SEHNR, CDR2 FQNEAQ (reference sequence). Trimming cost V 4 bases and J 8 bases, with 15 bases left between them. The sample originates from a study of beta chain features in type 1 diabetes. Looking at the study overall: Summed over all samples, the examined sorted cells came to 95 million to 120 million.

As every portion of the isolated RNA was reverse transcribed, the sequencing read expressed TCRB transcripts. Clones were read by immunoSEQ multiplex PCR, and TCRdb kept only the in-frame ones, dropping some. The sample yields approximately 730,000 clones, around 15% seen once. Study observations and caveats: Patients with Type 1 diabetes showed moderately but significantly shorter TCRB CDR3s in all four CD4+ subsets. Researchers reported that naive, central memory and Treg TCRB repertoires appeared more similar in patients than in healthy donors. More deletions and fewer insertions at VDJ junctions were found in patients with type 1 diabetes.

The chain carries TRBV7-9 and TRBJ2-1, with D tentatively TRBD1 or TRBD2 (6 bases each). The source material was naive CD4+ T cells from blood. The clonotype originates from a man between 18 and 29 years old with type 1 diabetes. The CDR3 nucleotides are TGTGCCAGCAGCTCCTCGGGGGCGTGGGATGAGCAGTTCTTC. This encodes CASSSSGAWDEQFF.